The 24 T cell receptor beta chains given below trace back to one sample, sequenced in a study of cytomegalovirus exposure and HLA in healthy donors. It was with 60 Vbeta and 13 Jbeta primers that the PCR ran. The repertoire was sequenced with immunoSEQ multiplex PCR; TCRdb's copy has only in-frame clones and lacks some. This table holds 120,000 or so clones, 55% to 75% found once. Sequenced sample: PBMCs. These receptors came from a man aged 25 to 45 in good health and CMV-seronegative.

This sequence joins TRBV6-6 and TRBJ2-7; 10 nucleotides line up with TRBD1. V shed 6 bases and J 3 bases; nucleotides not matched to a gene: 8. Germline V gene sequence: CDR1 MNHNY, CDR2 SVGAGI (reference sequence). There are 15 residues in the CDR3. The CDR3 coding sequence is TGTGCCAGCAGCAACCTCGGGACAGGGGACTACGAGCAGTACTTC. This encodes CASSNLGTGDYEQYF.

The chain carries TRBV28 and TRBJ2-7, with D unclear. V was pared by 5 bases and J by 4 bases, with 9 bases between. Germline V gene data show CDR1 as MDHEN and CDR2 as SYDVKM. The CDR3 has 12 amino acids. The CDR3 DNA reads as TGTGCCAGCAGTCAACTTAAATACGAGCAGTACTTC. Its protein product is CASSQLKYEQYF. Full variable domain (remainder filled in from reference TRBV28 and TRBJ2-7): DVKVTQSSRYLVKRTGEKVFLECVQDMDHENMFWYRQDPGLGLRLIYFSYDVKMKEKGDIPEGYSVSREKKERFSLILESASTNQTSMYLCASSQLKYEQYFGPGTRLTVT.

V and J are TRBV27 and TRBJ1-4, with TRBD1 matching 10 bases. The CDR3 is 15 amino acids. CDR1 is MNHEY and CDR2 is SMNVEV in the germline V gene (reference sequence). Trimming removed 5 bases from V and 7 bases from J; junction bases left unmatched: 7. CDR3 sequence (DNA): TGTGCCAGCAGTCTAAGGACAGGGGGGATTGAAAAACTGTTTTTT. Translated: CASSLRTGGIEKLFF.

This clone was detected only a few times. This chain links TRBV7-2 with TRBJ1-1; D is undetermined. V shed 4 bases and J shed 1 base, with 4 bases lying between them. Germline V gene data show CDR1 as SGHTA and CDR2 as FQGNSA. The CDR3 is made up of 12 amino acids. The CDR3 loop reads CASSYRNTEAFF. The CDR3 coding sequence is TGTGCCAGCAGCTATCGGAACACTGAAGCTTTCTTT.

This chain links TRBV9 with TRBJ2-7, with D tentatively TRBD1 (5 bases). CDR1 and CDR2 from the germline V gene are SGDLS and YYNGEE. Trimming shortened V by 7 bases and J by 2 bases, and 16 bases separated the two germline ends. The CDR3 consists of 14 residues. CDR3 residues: CASAVGQVAYEQYF. The CDR3 nucleotides are TGTGCCAGCGCGGTGGGGCAGGTGGCCTACGAGCAGTACTTC.

V and J are TRBV6-6 and TRBJ2-7; D may be TRBD1 (5 bases). Trimming took off 5 bases at V and 5 bases at J, with 13 bases between the two ends. The CDR3 is 13 residues long. Germline-derived CDR1 and CDR2 are MNHNY and SVGAGI (reference sequence). For the CDR3, the DNA is TGTGCCAGCAGTCCCACCTGGGGCCACGAGCAGTACTTC. Amino acids: CASSPTWGHEQYF.

This sequence joins TRBV27 and TRBJ1-2; 9 positions agree with TRBD1. The CDR3 is 14 residues long. Germline values: CDR1 MNHEY, CDR2 SMNVEV (reference sequence). Germline trimming cut 5 bases from V and 7 bases from J; bases unmatched to any gene: 8. In DNA form, the CDR3 reads TGTGCCAGCAGTCCCGGACAGGGGACCCCTGGCTACACCTTC. It encodes CASSPGQGTPGYTF.

Only a few counts were recorded for this clone. This chain joins TRBV28 and TRBJ2-7; 8 bases agree with TRBD1. Germline CDR1 and CDR2: MDHEN and SYDVKM. The V gene end was trimmed by 6 bases and the J gene end by 2 bases; junction bases not matched to a gene: 6. CDR3 length: 14 residues. The CDR3 region is CASSPGTGPYEQYF. The DNA for the CDR3 is TGTGCCAGCAGCCCCGGGACAGGACCCTACGAGCAGTACTTC.

The DNA of the CDR3 is TGTGCCAGCAGCTCAGGATTGGGGGAGGGCCCTAGCTCCTACGAGCAGTACTTC. This translates into CASSSGLGEGPSSYEQYF. V usage is TRBV7-8 and J usage is TRBJ2-7; 7 positions agree with TRBD2. CDR1 is SGHVS, CDR2 FQNEAQ, per germline. The junction had 15 bases not matched to a gene; V was cut back by 4 bases and J by 0 bases. The length of the CDR3 is 18 residues.

This sequence joins TRBV7-8 and TRBJ1-1, with D hard to call. The V gene lost 5 bases and the J gene lost 1 base, with 8 bases spanning the gap. Germline-derived CDR1 and CDR2 are SGHVS and FQNEAQ. This CDR3 has 13 residues. The CDR3 DNA reads TGTGCCAGCAGCCTTCAGGAGAACACTGAAGCTTTCTTT. Protein: CASSLQENTEAFF.

In this sample, this clone turned up a few times. The J gene is TRBJ2-3, the V gene TRBV10-3; 12 bases map to TRBD2. The V and J ends lost 2 bases and 2 bases, in that order; junction bases with no gene match: 2. CDR1 ENHRY and CDR2 SYGVKD come from the germline V gene. The CDR3 has 16 amino acids. The CDR3 spells CAISEASGGVTDTQYF. The CDR3 DNA follows: TGTGCCATCAGTGAGGCTAGCGGGGGGGTCACAGATACGCAGTATTTT.

This clone was seen a single time. The rearrangement joins TRBV29-1 to TRBJ1-2; no firm D call. Between the trimmed V and J ends, which lost 4 bases and 4 bases, there was a span of 16 bases. The CDR3 extends over 14 amino acids. In germline, CDR1 is SQVTM, CDR2 ANQGSEA. CDR3 sequence reads: CSVVAGLGAYGYTF. Written as DNA, the CDR3 is TGCAGCGTTGTAGCGGGGTTGGGAGCCTATGGCTACACCTTC.

The chain recombines TRBV29-1 with TRBJ1-2; 7 nucleotides align to TRBD1. The CDR3 totals 12 residues. Germline V gene sequence: CDR1 SQVTM, CDR2 ANQGSEA. V shed 7 bases, J shed 7 bases, and the junction held 9 bases outside the gene matches. The CDR3 region has the DNA TGCAGCGGAGTACAGGGGACTTTTGGCTACACCTTC. Protein sequence: CSGVQGTFGYTF. The complete variable domain, with remaining parts taken from reference TRBV29-1 and TRBJ1-2, reads SAVISQKPSRDICQRGTSLTIQCQVDSQVTMMFWYRQQPGQSLTLIATANQGSEATYESGFVIDKFPISRPNLTFSTLTVSNMSPEDSSIYLCSGVQGTFGYTFGSGTRLTVV.

Only one count was recorded for this clone. The chain couples TRBV5-5 to TRBJ2-7, with a possible D match to TRBD2 (5 bases). The germline gives CDR1 SGHKS, CDR2 YYEKEE (reference sequence). The CDR3 is 14 residues long. The V end lost 0 bases, the J end lost 2 bases, and 9 bases lay between the germline ends. For the CDR3, the DNA is TGTGCCAGCAGCTTGGGTTGGGGAGCCTACGAGCAGTACTTC. It encodes CASSLGWGAYEQYF.

This sequence joins TRBV23-1 and TRBJ2-7, with D possibly matching TRBD1 (6 bases). TRBV23-1 falls under the ORF class, with uncertain function. The CDR3 is 14 amino acids. The V and J ends lost 0 bases and 5 bases respectively, with 11 bases between them. This CDR3 is CASSQSTGPDEQYF. In DNA form, the CDR3 reads TGCGCCAGCAGTCAATCAACAGGGCCGGACGAGCAGTACTTC.

As to this clone: The same CDR3 can be traced to other DNA sequences in this sample. The gene calls are TRBV30 and TRBJ1-1; the D gene is possibly TRBD1 (5 bases). Germline V lookup: CDR1 GTSNPN, CDR2 SVGIG (reference sequence). The V end was cut by 1 base, the J end by 2 bases, with 8 bases between. The CDR3 runs to 13 residues. The CDR3 sequence is CAWSGQGNTEAFF. In DNA form, the CDR3 reads TGTGCCTGGAGTGGGCAGGGCAACACTGAAGCTTTCTTT.

This chain connects TRBV6-5 to TRBJ1-1; D gene uncertain. Trimming cost V 5 bases and J 5 bases, with 18 bases left between them. CDR1 MNHEY and CDR2 SVGAGI come from the germline V gene. The CDR3 contains 15 residues. CDR3 sequence (DNA): TGTGCCAGCAGTCCACCGGAGGGATTGTTTACTGAAGCTTTCTTT. Protein product: CASSPPEGLFTEAFF.

The V and J genes are TRBV10-3 and TRBJ1-2; 8 nucleotides match TRBD1. Germline assignment: CDR1 ENHRY and CDR2 SYGVKD. The ends lost 2 bases at V and 4 bases at J; junction bases unmatched: 0. This CDR3 region has 13 residues. In nucleotides, the CDR3 is TGTGCCATCAGTGAGGACAGGGGCTATGGCTACACCTTC. It is translated as CAISEDRGYGYTF.

This clone was recorded at least ten times. The CDR3 here is CASSLAGTGAEKLFF. The CDR3 bases are TGCGCCAGCAGCTTGGCCGGGACAGGGGCTGAAAAACTGTTTTTT. The V gene is TRBV5-1, the J gene TRBJ1-4; TRBD1 matches 10 bases. V lost 0 bases and J lost 7; bases outside the gene matches: 3. Germline values: CDR1 SGHRS, CDR2 YFSETQ. The CDR3 length is 15 residues.

The chain links TRBV18 to TRBJ1-6; D is ambiguous. V shed 5 bases and J shed 8 bases, with 16 bases lying between them. Germline CDR1 is KGHSH and CDR2 is LQKENI. The CDR3 consists of 15 residues. The CDR3 protein is CASSYRPPSDSPLHF. CDR3 nucleotide sequence: TGTGCCAGCTCATACAGACCCCCGTCGGATTCACCCCTCCACTTT.

The V call is TRBV7-9, the J call TRBJ1-6, with 8 bases matching TRBD1. V lost 0 bases, J lost 7 bases, and 8 bases stayed unmatched. The CDR3 sequence is 17 residues long. The germline V gene has CDR1 SEHNR and CDR2 FQNEAQ (reference sequence). In DNA, the CDR3 is TGTGCCAGCAGCTTAGCGCTGGGGCAGGGGGCCAATTCACCCCTCCACTTT. Residues: CASSLALGQGANSPLHF.

The chain links TRBV6-5 to TRBJ1-1; TRBD1 matches 7 bases. There are 15 residues in the CDR3. V shed 6 bases, J shed 4 bases, and the junction held 11 bases outside the gene matches. Germline CDR1 and CDR2: MNHEY and SVGAGI. CDR3 in DNA: TGTGCCAGCAGCTCCACTCAACAGGGGTTCACTGAAGCTTTCTTT. Residues: CASSSTQQGFTEAFF.

The chain is built from TRBV4-1 and TRBJ2-7; tentative D call: TRBD2 (6 bases). Deletions cut 1 base from V and 5 bases from J, with 15 bases between. CDR3 length: 15 amino acids. Germline CDR1 is MGHRA and CDR2 is YSYEKL. The CDR3 DNA reads TGCGCCAGCAGCCAAGGTACTTTCGGAGGGGACGAGCAGTACTTC. It codes for CASSQGTFGGDEQYF.

This clone has only a few counts. The J gene is TRBJ2-3, the V gene TRBV2; unclear D gene. V dropped 5 bases and J dropped 0 bases, with 12 bases sitting between them. Looked up from germline, CDR1 is SNHLY and CDR2 is FYNNEI. This CDR3 comprises 15 residues. Written as DNA, the CDR3 is TGTGCCAGCAGTCCAGACTTCACTAGCACAGATACGCAGTATTTT. Its translation: CASSPDFTSTDTQYF.